The clone carrying this TCR beta chain was counted many times. Antigen specificity is unknown. This record belongs to a study of identical twins. The CDR3 is made up of 14 amino acids. The germline CDR1 and CDR2 sequences are SGHRS and YFSETQ. Trimming pared 3 bases from V and 1 base from J, leaving 10 bases between. Healthy Caucasians made up all donors. Template switching (which added a universal primer site) was used, and cDNA carried unique molecular identifiers. TCRdb re-called the 5' RACE reads with MiXCR, one entry per CDR3 protein. The table has 450,000 or so distinct CDR3 sequences, around 15% seen once. Study observations and caveats: Out-of-frame beta sequences exhibited a weaker degree of excess twin sharing. Invariant MAIT and iNKT cells may have partly biased zero-insertion analyses.

These same data were also listed under a study on yellow fever vaccine responses in identical twins.

The TCR was taken from a woman aged 18-30 years in good health. Sequences were obtained from CD4+ T cells sorted from blood. J is TRBJ1-1 and V is TRBV5-1; no clear D gene. CDR3: CASSSSGGNTEAFF. For the CDR3, the DNA is TGCGCCAGCAGCTCCAGCGGCGGGAACACTGAAGCTTTCTTT.